This T cell receptor beta chain was captured in a study of vaccination effects on CD4 cells after COVID-19. About the study: Two doses of BNT162b2 or mRNA-1273 vaccine were administered to participants.

In its sample, this clone was seen once. No antigen is known for it. Cells that had been cultured for nine to eleven days were the source of isolated CD4+ T cells. Each vaccine recipient was nucleocapsid antibody negative and had no prior SARS-CoV-2 infection. Regarding the study as a whole: Infection-derived and vaccine-derived clones contracted markedly late after vaccination.

The CDR3 length is 13 residues. V was cut by 6 bases and J by 2 bases, with 7 bases left in between. The method was immunoSEQ multiplex PCR; TCRdb's version includes in-frame clones alone and lacks a portion of them. Of about 58,000 clones listed, around three quarters are singletons. The V gene is TRBV12-3 or TRBV12-4, the J gene TRBJ2-2; D call uncertain. The TCR was taken from a human donor who received a COVID-19 vaccine. The sample in question was CD4+ T cells from PBMCs cultured without peptide, obtained before COVID-19 vaccination. Written as DNA, the CDR3 is TGTGCCAGCAGCCCCGGAAACACCGGGGAGCTGTTTTTT. Protein product: CASSPGNTGELFF.